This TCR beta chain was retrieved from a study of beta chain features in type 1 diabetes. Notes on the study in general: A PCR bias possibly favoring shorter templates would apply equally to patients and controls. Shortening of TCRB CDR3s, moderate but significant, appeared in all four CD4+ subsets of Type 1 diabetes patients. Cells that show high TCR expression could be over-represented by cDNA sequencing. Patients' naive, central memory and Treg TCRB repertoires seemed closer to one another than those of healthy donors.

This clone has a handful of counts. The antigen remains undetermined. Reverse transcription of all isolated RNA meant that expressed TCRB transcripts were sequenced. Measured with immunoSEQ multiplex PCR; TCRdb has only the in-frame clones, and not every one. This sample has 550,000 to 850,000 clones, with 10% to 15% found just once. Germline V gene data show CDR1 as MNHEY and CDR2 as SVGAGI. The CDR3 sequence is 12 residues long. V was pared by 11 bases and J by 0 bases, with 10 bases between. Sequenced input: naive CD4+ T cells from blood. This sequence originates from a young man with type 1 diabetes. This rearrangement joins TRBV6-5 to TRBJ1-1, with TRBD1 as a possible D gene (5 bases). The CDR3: CAASGVNTEAFF. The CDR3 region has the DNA TGTGCCGCTTCGGGGGTGAACACTGAAGCTTTCTTT.